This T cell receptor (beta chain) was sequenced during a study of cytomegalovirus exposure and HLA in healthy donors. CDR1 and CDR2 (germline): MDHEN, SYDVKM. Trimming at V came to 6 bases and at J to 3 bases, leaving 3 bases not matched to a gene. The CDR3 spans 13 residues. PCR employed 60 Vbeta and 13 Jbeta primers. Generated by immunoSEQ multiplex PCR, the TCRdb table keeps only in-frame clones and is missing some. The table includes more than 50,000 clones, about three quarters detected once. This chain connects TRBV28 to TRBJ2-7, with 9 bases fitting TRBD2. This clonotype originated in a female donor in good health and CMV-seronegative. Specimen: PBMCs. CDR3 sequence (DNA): TGTGCCAGCAGAGCGGGAGGACGCTACGAGCAGTACTTC. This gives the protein CASRAGGRYEQYF.